This TCR beta chain is from a study of cytomegalovirus exposure and HLA in healthy donors. As for the study in general: T cells numbering about 179 million yielded some 120 million unique TCR beta sequences in an earlier analysis.

PCR employed 60 Vbeta and 13 Jbeta primers. The protocol was immunoSEQ multiplex PCR, while the TCRdb copy is restricted to in-frame clones and leaves out a portion. The table shows some 140,000 clones, with around 75% occurring only once. In this sample, this clone turned up a few times. What it binds is unknown. There are 17 residues in the CDR3. The junction had 13 bases not matched to a gene; V was cut back by 1 base and J by 6 bases. Germline-derived CDR1 and CDR2 are MNHNS and SASEGT. Overall study results and limits: Among the sequence variants, a highly shared cluster was likely an artifact of sequencing. A later analysis linked 15,000 to 20,000 TCR beta sequences to HLA alleles at 0.05 false discovery rate. V- and J-gene trimming in TCR beta was tied to a missense DCLRE1C variant by an analysis performed later.

This chain uses TRBV6-1 with TRBJ2-3; 7 nucleotides line up with TRBD1. Sequenced material: PBMCs. This TCR derives from a man aged 25-40 years in good health and CMV-seropositive. DNA for the CDR3: TGTGCCAGCAGTGAAGGCCCCCCAACAGGGGCCGGTGATACGCAGTATTTT. Its protein product is CASSEGPPTGAGDTQYF.